These 15 T cell receptor beta chains were all obtained from the same sample, sequenced in a study of T cell responses to AZD1222 COVID-19 vaccine. Profiled with immunoSEQ multiplex PCR; TCRdb holds only in-frame clones, not every one. Here the sample spans some 180,000 clones, around 90% being singletons. Sample: peripheral blood, taken 28 days after the second AZD1222 dose. The receptors here all came from an adult who received the AZD1222 COVID-19 vaccine.

This clone was detected once. V usage is TRBV5-5 and J usage is TRBJ1-1; D gene ambiguous. The CDR3 runs 14 residues. V lost 0 bases, J lost 3 bases, and 9 bases lay in between. Germline CDR1 reads SGHKS; CDR2 reads YYEKEE (reference sequence). Written as DNA, the CDR3 is TGTGCCAGCAGCTTGGAATTCGGGTACACTGAAGCTTTCTTT. Encoded protein: CASSLEFGYTEAFF.

V and J are TRBV6-2 or TRBV6-3 and TRBJ1-2; D might be TRBD1 (5 bases). Germline CDR1 and CDR2: MNHEY and SVGEGT. V was shortened by 2 bases and J by 8 bases, with 12 bases between the two germline ends. The CDR3 has 13 amino acids. Here the CDR3 DNA reads TGTGCCAGCAGTTACCCCGGAGGGGAAGGCTACACCTTC. It is translated as CASSYPGGEGYTF.

The V call is TRBV7-8, the J call TRBJ1-6, with D perhaps matching TRBD1 (5 bases). Trimming took off 5 bases at V and 4 bases at J, with 9 bases between the two ends. Germline CDR1 SGHVS, CDR2 FQNEAQ. The CDR3 is made up of 14 amino acids. The CDR3 region is CASSRQRYNSPLHF. DNA of the CDR3: TGTGCCAGCAGCCGACAGCGTTATAATTCACCCCTCCACTTT.

This clone was seen a single time. V and J are TRBV11-1 and TRBJ2-1, with D perhaps TRBD2 (6 bases). Looked up from germline, CDR1 is SGHAT and CDR2 is FQDESV (reference sequence). The germline V and J ends were trimmed by 4 bases and 8 bases, with 12 bases remaining between them. The CDR3 consists of 13 residues. This CDR3 reads CASSSSVGDEQFF. For the CDR3, the DNA is TGTGCCAGCAGCTCTAGCGTTGGGGATGAGCAGTTCTTC.

This CDR3 reads CASSYPQSTDTQYF. CDR3 DNA: TGCGCCAGCAGCTACCCACAGAGCACAGATACGCAGTATTTT. The rearrangement uses TRBV5-1 and TRBJ2-3; D uncertain. Germline values: CDR1 SGHRS, CDR2 YFSETQ. V shed 3 bases and J shed 0 bases, with 8 bases lying between them. CDR3 length equals 14 residues.

The chain links TRBV21-1 to TRBJ2-3; the table assigns TRBD2, which was not confirmed against the DNA. TRBV21-1 is labeled a pseudogene. The CDR3 is 17 amino acids. DNA for the CDR3: TGTGCCAGCAGCAAATTGTTGCGGGAGGATCGCACAGATACGCAGTATTTT. It specifies CASSKLLREDRTDTQYF.

The CDR3 loop is CASSGGTTGELFF. DNA of the CDR3: TGTGCCAGCAGTGGGGGGACCACCGGGGAGCTGTTTTTT. V and J are TRBV2 and TRBJ2-2; D assignment may be TRBD1 or TRBD2 (5 bases each). V lost 4 bases and J lost 4, with 7 bases in between. The CDR3 is 13 residues long. Germline lookup yields CDR1 SNHLY and CDR2 FYNNEI.

The chain recombines TRBV4-1 with TRBJ1-1, with a weak D call TRBD1 (5 bases). The CDR3 spans 15 residues. Germline assignment: CDR1 MGHRA and CDR2 YSYEKL. V shed 0 bases and J shed 4 bases, with 12 bases lying between them. For the CDR3, the DNA is TGCGCCAGCAGCCAAGATAGTAAAAGGGGCACTGAAGCTTTCTTT. This sequence encodes CASSQDSKRGTEAFF.

The chain links TRBV6-1 to TRBJ2-5, with 7 nucleotides matching TRBD2. The CDR3 spans 14 residues. The V gene end was trimmed by 1 base and the J gene end by 1 base; junction bases not matched to a gene: 0. In germline, CDR1 is MNHNS, CDR2 SASEGT. CDR3 sequence: CASSEGGGQETQYF. The CDR3 DNA is TGTGCCAGCAGTGAAGGGGGGGGCCAAGAGACCCAGTACTTC.

The chain employs TRBV4-1 and TRBJ2-3; TRBD1 might be the D (7 bases). The CDR3 spans 17 residues. The germline V gene encodes CDR1 MGHRA and CDR2 YSYEKL. Trimming cost V 4 bases and J 4 bases, with 21 bases left between them. The DNA of the CDR3 is TGCGCCAGCAGCCTTCAAGACAGGGCGGGGTGGGCAGATACGCAGTATTTT. Translating it yields CASSLQDRAGWADTQYF.

J is TRBJ1-2 and V is TRBV28; D not certain. The CDR3 sequence is 12 residues long. Germline V lookup: CDR1 MDHEN, CDR2 SYDVKM. The ends were cut back, 2 bases at V and 8 bases at J, with 9 bases in the middle. The DNA of the CDR3 is TGTGCCAGCAGTTTAAGGGAACGCGGCTACACCTTC. Translating it yields CASSLRERGYTF.

V is TRBV12-3 or TRBV12-4 and J is TRBJ1-2, with 7 bases fitting TRBD1. V was pared by 6 bases and J by 8 bases, with 6 bases of the junction left unmatched. The CDR3 spans 12 residues. DNA of the CDR3: TGTGCCAGCAGCCAAGGGGGCTGGGGCTACACCTTC. The encoded protein is CASSQGGWGYTF.

This chain links TRBV28 with TRBJ1-1; 9 nucleotides align to TRBD1. CDR1 and CDR2 from the germline V gene are MDHEN and SYDVKM. The trim removed 5 bases at V and 4 bases at J, leaving 5 bases unmatched. CDR3 length: 14 residues. CDR3 region: CASSLTGQGTEAFF. CDR3 coding DNA: TGTGCCAGCAGTCTGACGGGACAGGGCACTGAAGCTTTCTTT. The whole variable domain, remainder taken from reference TRBV28 and TRBJ1-1, is DVKVTQSSRYLVKRTGEKVFLECVQDMDHENMFWYRQDPGLGLRLIYFSYDVKMKEKGDIPEGYSVSREKKERFSLILESASTNQTSMYLCASSLTGQGTEAFFGQGTRLTVV.

The rearrangement uses TRBV5-4 and TRBJ2-2; TRBD2 aligns across 8 bases. CDR1 is SGHNT, CDR2 YYREEE, per germline (reference sequence). The CDR3 sequence is 16 residues long. J lost 6 bases, V lost 4 bases, and 11 bases had no gene match. CDR3 sequence (DNA): TGTGCCAGCAGCCACCCTCCGGCGGGGGGAGCCGGGGAGCTGTTTTTT. It codes for CASSHPPAGGAGELFF.

This clone was observed a few times. V is TRBV6-5 and J is TRBJ2-1, with a possible D match to TRBD2 (5 bases). The germline V and J ends were trimmed by 0 bases and 10 bases, with 16 bases remaining between them. The CDR3 runs 15 residues. Germline loops: CDR1 MNHEY, CDR2 SVGAGI. The CDR3 DNA sequence: TGTGCCAGCAGTTACTCGAACCTCATGCGGGTGGAGCAGTTCTTC. Its translation is CASSYSNLMRVEQFF.